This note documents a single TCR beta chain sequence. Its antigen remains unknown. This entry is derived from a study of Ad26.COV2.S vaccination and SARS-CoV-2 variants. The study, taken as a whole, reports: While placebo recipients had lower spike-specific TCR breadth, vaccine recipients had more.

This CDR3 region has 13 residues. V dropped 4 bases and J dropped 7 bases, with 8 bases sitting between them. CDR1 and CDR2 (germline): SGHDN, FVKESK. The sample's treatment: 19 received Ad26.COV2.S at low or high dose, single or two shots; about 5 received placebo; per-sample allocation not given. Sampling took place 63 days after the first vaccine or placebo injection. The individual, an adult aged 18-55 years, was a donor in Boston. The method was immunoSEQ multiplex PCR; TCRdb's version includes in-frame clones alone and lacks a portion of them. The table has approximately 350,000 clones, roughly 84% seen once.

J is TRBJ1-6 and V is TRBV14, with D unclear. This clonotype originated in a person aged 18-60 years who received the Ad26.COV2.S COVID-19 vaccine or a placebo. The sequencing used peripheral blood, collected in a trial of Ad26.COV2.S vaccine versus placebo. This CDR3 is CASSPSPNSPLHF. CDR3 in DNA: TGTGCCAGCAGCCCCTCCCCCAATTCACCCCTCCACTTT.